The 15 T cell receptor beta chains given below trace back to one sample, sequenced in a study of T-cell memory formation after mild COVID-19. TCRdb analysed the 5' RACE reads with MiXCR anew, one entry per CDR3 protein. Among hundreds of thousands of distinct CDR3 sequences listed, 16% were seen once. Sequencing used PBMCs or a T cell subset sorted from them (not recorded which). These receptors were obtained from a young man who had mild COVID-19 (a few samples of this study predate the infection). Cell type and time point are not known.

This clonotype came up a few times. The chain is built from TRBV20-1 and TRBJ2-1; 13 positions agree with TRBD2. Germline lookup yields CDR1 DFQATT and CDR2 SNEGSKA (reference sequence). Trimming cost V 2 bases and J 10 bases; bases outside gene matches: 11. The CDR3 covers 16 residues. CDR3 region: CSARHTGTSGDGEQFF. The CDR3 DNA sequence: TGCAGTGCTAGACATACCGGGACTAGCGGGGATGGCGAGCAGTTCTTC.

J is TRBJ2-5 and V is TRBV7-8, with D perhaps TRBD2 (5 bases). V was cut by 2 bases and J by 1 base, with 11 bases left in between. Per the germline V gene, CDR1 is SGHVS and CDR2 is FQNEAQ. The CDR3 runs to 15 residues. The DNA of the CDR3 is TGTGCCAGCAGCTTAAGTCCAGGACTCCAAGAGACCCAGTACTTC. Translation: CASSLSPGLQETQYF.

The sample holds a few counts of this clonotype. The chain recombines TRBV6-5 with TRBJ2-1; D may be TRBD1 (6 bases). Trimming stripped 6 bases from V and 5 bases from J, with 11 bases between. This CDR3 is 13 amino acids long. Germline CDR1 MNHEY, CDR2 SVGAGI. For the CDR3, the DNA is TGTGCCAGCAGATCCGGACAGAACAATGAGCAGTTCTTC. Its translation: CASRSGQNNEQFF.

The chain links TRBV4-1 to TRBJ2-3; the match to TRBD1 covers 8 bases. Germline loops: CDR1 MGHRA, CDR2 YSYEKL. V lost 5 bases and J lost 0; bases outside the gene matches: 7. The CDR3 consists of 16 residues. The CDR3 loop reads CASSSLTGASTDTQYF. CDR3 nucleotides: TGCGCCAGCAGCTCTTTGACAGGGGCCAGCACAGATACGCAGTATTTT.

Only a few counts were recorded for this clonotype. DNA for the CDR3: TGTGCCTCCTGGGCCGGCAGCACAGATACGCAGTATTTT. It codes for CASWAGSTDTQYF. This chain connects TRBV10-3 to TRBJ2-3; no definite D call. V gave up 11 bases and J gave up 0 bases, with 12 bases separating them. Germline CDR1 reads ENHRY; CDR2 reads SYGVKD. The CDR3 runs to 13 residues.

In its sample, this clonotype was seen many times. The rearrangement joins TRBV6-6 to TRBJ2-1; unclear D gene. Germline CDR1 reads MNHNY; CDR2 reads SVGAGI (reference sequence). V lost 3 bases, J lost 8 bases, and 8 bases lay in between. The CDR3 is 12 amino acids. DNA for the CDR3: TGTGCCAGCAGTTATGGGTTCGATGAGCAGTTCTTC. Translated, it gives CASSYGFDEQFF.

V usage is TRBV24-1 and J usage is TRBJ2-7; a possible D gene is TRBD1 (6 bases). The CDR3 loop spans 15 amino acids. Per the germline V gene, CDR1 is KGHDR and CDR2 is SFDVKD. The V and J ends lost 5 bases and 0 bases respectively, with 13 bases between them. This CDR3 is CATSGVRDTSYEQYF. The CDR3 region has the DNA TGTGCCACCAGTGGCGTCCGGGACACCTCCTACGAGCAGTACTTC.

This clonotype was found a few times. This chain links TRBV7-2 with TRBJ2-6; no definite D call. V lost 5 bases to trimming and J lost 0 bases, with 14 bases between them. The CDR3 has 17 amino acids. Germline CDR1 SGHTA, CDR2 FQGNSA. DNA of the CDR3: TGTGCCAGCAGCCCCCAAACTGCTATCTCTGGGGCCAACGTCCTGACTTTC. Amino acids: CASSPQTAISGANVLTF.

This clonotype was observed a few times. The chain combines TRBV13 with TRBJ2-2; TRBD2 matches 7 bases. Germline CDR1 and CDR2: PRHDT and FYEKMQ (reference sequence). This CDR3 contains 14 residues. V shed 5 bases and J 7 bases; nucleotides not matched to a gene: 7. CDR3 loop: CASSPGTTHGELFF. CDR3 in DNA: TGTGCCAGCAGCCCCGGGACTACCCACGGGGAGCTGTTTTTT.

This clonotype has only a few counts. The chain recombines TRBV4-2 with TRBJ2-1; D uncertain. Germline-derived CDR1 and CDR2 are LGHNA and YNFKEQ. Trimming removed 0 bases from V and 7 bases from J, with 7 bases in between. The CDR3 is made up of 13 amino acids. CDR3 loop: CASSQDRKNEQFF. The CDR3 DNA sequence: TGTGCCAGCAGCCAAGATCGGAAAAATGAGCAGTTCTTC.

The chain joins TRBV4-3 to TRBJ2-1; 10 positions agree with TRBD2. J lost 3 bases, V lost 0 bases, and 5 bases had no gene match. CDR3 length: 17 residues. The germline V gene has CDR1 LGHNA and CDR2 YSLEER. The CDR3 loop is CASSQDGLAGVYNEQFF. Written as DNA, the CDR3 is TGCGCCAGCAGCCAAGATGGGCTAGCGGGGGTCTACAATGAGCAGTTCTTC.

The chain employs TRBV28 and TRBJ2-7; the D is unclear. This CDR3 contains 14 residues. V dropped 5 bases and J dropped 2 bases, with 13 bases sitting between them. Per the germline V gene, CDR1 is MDHEN and CDR2 is SYDVKM. The CDR3 is CASSAHHLTYEQYV. In DNA form, the CDR3 reads TGTGCCAGCAGTGCTCATCATTTGACCTACGAGCAGTACGTC.

About this clonotype itself: One end of the junction varies from germline; a read error may be responsible. CDR3: CASSLGFAGGQETQYF. In DNA form, the CDR3 reads TGTGCTAGCAGCTTAGGTTTCGCGGGGGGCCAAGAGACCCAGTACTTC. This chain links TRBV7-7 with TRBJ2-5, with 8 nucleotides matching TRBD2. This CDR3 contains 16 residues. In germline, CDR1 is SSHAT, CDR2 FNYEAQ (reference sequence).

This clonotype occurred a few times. The chain links TRBV5-1 to TRBJ2-1; weak D call: TRBD2 (5 bases). The germline CDR1 and CDR2 sequences are SGHRS and YFSETQ. The CDR3 loop spans 14 amino acids. The ends were cut back, 0 bases at V and 8 bases at J, with 12 bases in the middle. CDR3 coding DNA: TGCGCCAGCAGCTTGGCCCGTACGAGGGATGAGCAGTTCTTC. Protein: CASSLARTRDEQFF.

V usage is TRBV9 and J usage is TRBJ2-4, with D hard to call. Germline assignment: CDR1 SGDLS and CDR2 YYNGEE. CDR3 length: 15 amino acids. V lost 0 bases, J lost 9 bases, and 16 bases lay in between. This CDR3 reads CASSVGVSGGGIQYF. CDR3 DNA sequence: TGTGCCAGCAGCGTAGGGGTTTCAGGTGGCGGCATTCAGTACTTC.